A single sample is the source of the 22 T cell receptor beta chains below, sequenced in a study of a mutant IDH1 vaccine in newly diagnosed glioma. Stated time point: baseline, week 1 (first vaccination visit). The sample's treatment: pre-vaccination baseline after standard-of-care therapy. Produced via immunoSEQ multiplex PCR; TCRdb's table is partial and in-frame only. The data hold around 63,000 clones, with more than 85% observed a single time. Sequences were derived from PBMCs, sampled from a glioma patient treated with radiotherapy, temozolomide or both. All receptors come from a man aged 50-60 years with glioma.

The chain employs TRBV7-6 and TRBJ1-4; the match to TRBD1 covers 8 bases. Germline lookup yields CDR1 SGHVS and CDR2 FNYEAQ. The CDR3 totals 15 residues. The trim removed 5 bases at V and 8 bases at J, leaving 10 bases unmatched. The CDR3, as DNA: TGTGCCAGCAGCCCCACGGGACAGGCGGGGGAAAAACTGTTTTTT. Protein product: CASSPTGQAGEKLFF.

The chain uses TRBV9 and TRBJ2-5; 9 bases line up with TRBD1. Unmatched junction bases numbered 11, after V lost 3 bases and J lost 5 bases. This CDR3 contains 16 residues. Germline CDR1 reads SGDLS; CDR2 reads YYNGEE. The CDR3 DNA reads TGTGCCAGCAGCGCGGGACAGGGAGGTTTTACGGAGACCCAGTACTTC. It encodes CASSAGQGGFTETQYF. Filled out from reference TRBV9 and TRBJ2-5, the complete variable domain reads DSGVTQTPKHLITATGQRVTLRCSPRSGDLSVYWYQQSLDQGLQFLIQYYNGEERAKGNILERFSAQQFPDLHSELNLSSLELGDSALYFCASSAGQGGFTETQYFGPGTRLLVL.

The chain links TRBV14 to TRBJ2-7; D is possibly TRBD2 (5 bases). Germline V gene data show CDR1 as SGHDN and CDR2 as FVKESK. This CDR3 has 16 residues. Trimming removed 0 bases from V and 2 bases from J, with 14 bases in between. In DNA form, the CDR3 reads TGTGCCAGCAGCCAAGAAGCCGGACTTAGGACCTACGAGCAGTACTTC. Translating gives CASSQEAGLRTYEQYF.

The V gene is TRBV9, the J gene TRBJ2-7; D gene unclear. This CDR3 has 13 amino acids. Germline CDR1 reads SGDLS; CDR2 reads YYNGEE. Trimming shortened V by 0 bases and J by 6 bases, and 10 bases separated the two germline ends. The CDR3 DNA reads TGTGCCAGCAGCGTAGAAGTGGGTCGCGAGCAGTACTTC. Translating gives CASSVEVGREQYF.

The V gene is TRBV7-9, the J gene TRBJ1-2; 7 bases line up with TRBD1. In germline, CDR1 is SEHNR, CDR2 FQNEAQ (reference sequence). This CDR3 comprises 14 residues. J was trimmed by 5 bases and V by 5 bases; bases with no gene match: 8. Here the CDR3 DNA reads TGTGCCAGCAGCCTCCGGGACAGCAGTTATGGCTACACCTTC. It codes for CASSLRDSSYGYTF.

The gene calls are TRBV30 and TRBJ1-5, with a weak D call TRBD1 (5 bases). The length of the CDR3 is 15 residues. Trimming cost V 2 bases and J 5 bases, with 16 bases left between them. Germline CDR1 and CDR2: GTSNPN and SVGIG (reference sequence). The CDR3 DNA sequence: TGTGCCTGGAGTATCGGATCAGGGTCCCATCAGCCCCAGCATTTT. This translates into CAWSIGSGSHQPQHF.

Only a few counts were recorded for this clone. The chain combines TRBV5-1 with TRBJ1-6, with TRBD1 as a possible D gene (5 bases). The germline CDR1 and CDR2 sequences are SGHRS and YFSETQ. The CDR3 is 16 amino acids. Deletions cut 4 bases from V and 6 bases from J, with 17 bases between. This CDR3 is CASSLNSLRGNSPLHF. The DNA for the CDR3 is TGCGCCAGCAGCCTGAATTCGTTGAGGGGTAATTCACCCCTCCACTTT.

The chain is built from TRBV19 and TRBJ1-5, with D maybe TRBD1 (6 bases). Germline V lookup: CDR1 LNHDA, CDR2 SQIVND (reference sequence). CDR3 length: 16 amino acids. V lost 4 bases and J lost 8, with 21 bases in between. The CDR3: CASSKGTGRMMEPQHF. CDR3 in DNA: TGTGCCAGTAGTAAGGGAACAGGGAGGATGATGGAGCCCCAGCATTTT.

This clone was found once. The chain is built from TRBV6-1 and TRBJ2-7; TRBD1 agrees at 9 bases. This CDR3 region has 15 residues. The germline gives CDR1 MNHNS, CDR2 SASEGT. The junction had 6 bases not matched to a gene; V was cut back by 4 bases and J by 2 bases. The CDR3 DNA reads TGTGCCAGCAGTGGGTGGGGACAGGGCGCCTACGAGCAGTACTTC. Encoded protein: CASSGWGQGAYEQYF.

This clone was seen a single time. Germline is not matched at one junction end, which may reflect a read error. The rearrangement joins TRBV7-7 to TRBJ2-7, with 8 bases identical to TRBD2. This CDR3 has 14 amino acids. Germline V lookup: CDR1 SSHAT, CDR2 FNYEAQ (reference sequence). The CDR3 bases are TGTGCTAGCAGCCCGGGGGGGCCCACCTACGAGCAGTACTTC. Its protein is CASSPGGPTYEQYF. The full variable domain, rest sourced from reference TRBV7-7 and TRBJ2-7, is GAGVSQSPRYKVTKRGQDVTLRCDPISSHATLYWYQQALGQGPEFLTYFNYEAQPDKSGLPSDRFSAERPEGSISTLTIQRTEQRDSAMYRCASSPGGPTYEQYFGPGTRLTVT.

The chain uses TRBV28 and TRBJ1-2; D unresolved. The ends were cut back, 6 bases at V and 8 bases at J, with 16 bases in the middle. From germline, CDR1 is MDHEN and CDR2 SYDVKM. CDR3 length: 13 residues. CDR3 nucleotide sequence: TGTGCCAGCAGCCTCATGGTACACTCCGGCTACACCTTC. Protein product: CASSLMVHSGYTF.

J is TRBJ2-1 and V is TRBV18, with D tentatively TRBD2 (7 bases). The CDR3 sequence is 15 residues long. Germline V gene sequence: CDR1 KGHSH, CDR2 LQKENI. Trimming removed 1 base at V and 3 bases at J, with 10 bases between. CDR3 loop: CASSPQRDNYNEQFF. CDR3 in DNA: TGTGCCAGCTCACCACAGCGGGACAACTACAATGAGCAGTTCTTC.

The V call is TRBV9, the J call TRBJ1-4; a weak D match, TRBD1 (5 bases). The CDR3 contains 14 residues. Germline CDR1 and CDR2: SGDLS and YYNGEE. V gave up 2 bases and J gave up 4 bases, with 9 bases separating them. The CDR3 nucleotides are TGTGCCAGCAGCGTCGAGGGGCGTAATGAAAAACTGTTTTTT. This encodes CASSVEGRNEKLFF.

The rearrangement joins TRBV9 to TRBJ1-4; D not resolved. V was pared by 4 bases and J by 8 bases, with 15 bases between. The CDR3 runs to 14 residues. The V gene's germline CDR1 is SGDLS and CDR2 YYNGEE. CDR3 sequence reads: CASSPLISSEKLFF. The CDR3 DNA reads TGTGCCAGCAGCCCCTTAATCTCCAGCGAAAAACTGTTTTTT.

This clone has only one observation. The CDR3 here is CASTQTRSGQPQHF. The DNA of the CDR3 is TGTGCCAGCACCCAGACCAGGTCCGGACAGCCCCAGCATTTT. The chain employs TRBV6-1 and TRBJ1-5; D not certain. V was trimmed by 7 bases and J by 7 bases, leaving 17 bases between them. There are 14 residues in the CDR3. In germline, CDR1 is MNHNS, CDR2 SASEGT.

The J gene is TRBJ2-1, the V gene TRBV6-5, with 15 nucleotides matching TRBD2. The CDR3 is made up of 15 amino acids. V lost 0 bases to trimming and J lost 10 bases; unmatched junction nucleotides: 1. CDR1 is MNHEY and CDR2 is SVGAGI in the germline V gene. As DNA, the CDR3 is TGTGCCAGCAGTTACTCGGGACTAGCGGGGGGAGAGCAGTTCTTC. Its protein is CASSYSGLAGGEQFF.

This rearrangement joins TRBV5-1 to TRBJ2-3; weak D call: TRBD2 (6 bases). CDR3 length: 16 amino acids. Per the germline V gene, CDR1 is SGHRS and CDR2 is YFSETQ. V lost 0 bases, J lost 5 bases, and 16 bases lay in between. The CDR3 DNA follows: TGCGCCAGCAGCTTGGGGGCCCAGGTGGGAGGAGATACGCAGTATTTT. The encoded protein is CASSLGAQVGGDTQYF. Complete variable domain (other parts from reference TRBV5-1 and TRBJ2-3): KAGVTQTPRYLIKTRGQQVTLSCSPISGHRSVSWYQQTPGQGLQFLFEYFSETQRNKGNFPGRFSGRQFSNSRSEMNVSTLELGDSALYLCASSLGAQVGGDTQYFGPGTRLTVL.

The chain carries TRBV19 and TRBJ2-7; 9 nucleotides match TRBD1. In germline, CDR1 is LNHDA, CDR2 SQIVND (reference sequence). Unmatched junction bases numbered 10, after V lost 8 bases and J lost 2 bases. This CDR3 spans 15 amino acids. The CDR3 reads CASSPGTGPAYEQYF. As DNA, the CDR3 is TGTGCCAGTTCCCCTGGGACAGGGCCGGCCTACGAGCAGTACTTC. Based on the CDR3 plus reference TRBV19 and TRBJ2-7, the full variable domain is DGGITQSPKYLFRKEGQNVTLSCEQNLNHDAMYWYRQDPGQGLRLIYYSQIVNDFQKGDIAEGYSVSREKKESFPLTVTSAQKNPTAFYLCASSPGTGPAYEQYFGPGTRLTVT.

The chain joins TRBV27 to TRBJ1-5; D is ambiguous. V was clipped by 5 bases and J by 5 bases, with 13 bases between them. Per germline, CDR1 MNHEY and CDR2 SMNVEV (reference sequence). The CDR3 loop spans 14 amino acids. The CDR3 nucleotides read TGTGCCAGCAGTCCCAACGCTGGGTATCAGCCCCAGCATTTT. Its protein is CASSPNAGYQPQHF.

The rearrangement uses TRBV6-1 and TRBJ2-6; the D is unclear. Germline CDR1 reads MNHNS; CDR2 reads SASEGT. The CDR3 extends over 16 amino acids. Trimming removed 2 bases at V and 2 bases at J, with 10 bases between. CDR3 sequence: CASSESLAAGANVLTF. CDR3 nucleotide sequence: TGTGCCAGCAGTGAATCGCTGGCGGCTGGGGCCAACGTCCTGACTTTC.

This chain links TRBV19 with TRBJ1-1; unclear D gene. This CDR3 has 17 amino acids. Germline assignment: CDR1 LNHDA and CDR2 SQIVND (reference sequence). The V end was cut by 4 bases, the J end by 4 bases, with 22 bases between. The DNA of the CDR3 is TGTGCCAGTAGTAGCGCTCGCTCCTGGGAACGTATCACTGAAGCTTTCTTT. This encodes CASSSARSWERITEAFF.

V gene TRBV30 combines with J gene TRBJ1-5; no firm D call. The V end was cut by 0 bases, the J end by 5 bases, with 8 bases between. Germline CDR1 is GTSNPN and CDR2 is SVGIG (reference sequence). The CDR3 consists of 13 residues. CDR3 sequence: CAWSVLRDQPQHF. In DNA form, the CDR3 reads TGTGCCTGGAGTGTACTGAGAGATCAGCCCCAGCATTTT.